This TCR beta chain was profiled in a study of identical twins. This clonotype was seen only a few times. Trimming took off 6 bases at V and 8 bases at J, with 13 bases between the two ends. This CDR3 has 13 residues. Germline V gene data show CDR1 as MDHEN and CDR2 as SYDVKM. TCRdb itself ran the 5' RACE reads through MiXCR, one entry per CDR3 protein. Counted here are about 1.7 million distinct CDR3 sequences, less than 40% occurring once; the ten biggest clones make up over 0.25%. This TCR came from a newborn girl in good health. Sequences were obtained from cord blood. The rearrangement links TRBV28 to TRBJ1-4; no clear D. The CDR3 sequence is CASSSAGNEKLFF. In DNA, the CDR3 is TGTGCCAGCAGCTCAGCCGGCAACGAAAAACTGTTTTTT.